Listed below are T cell receptor beta chains from one sample, sequenced in a study of shared clonotypes between healthy human individuals. Here immunoSEQ multiplex PCR was the method, and the copy in TCRdb shows in-frame clones only, minus some. The sample contains around 2.5 million clones, over 85% of which appear only once. The sequenced material came from naive CD4+ T cells from PBMCs. All receptors derive from a man aged 18 to 29 in good health. Some clones in this sample may be carry-over from other donors' samples. Each CDR3 is given with its conserved first and last residue. The D gene is left open where the match is weak.

j_gene	v_gene	d_gene	CDR3aa
TRBJ2-3	TRBV28	TRBD2	CAGGDGRTDTQYF
TRBJ1-1	TRBV7-8	TRBD1	CASSRQGTEAFF
TRBJ1-5	TRBV7-9	TRBD1	CASSLDTGAQPQHF
TRBJ2-3	TRBV2	TRBD2	CASTSGSDADTQYF
TRBJ2-5	TRBV5-1	TRBD2	CASRLSGRASETQYF
TRBJ1-5	TRBV14	TRBD1	CASSHSRDRGNQPQHF
TRBJ1-6	TRBV4-3	NA	CASSPAARQGNNSPLHF
TRBJ2-1	TRBV7-8	TRBD2	CASSLWMLAGVEKDNEQFF
TRBJ2-3	TRBV7-2	NA	CASSLQQGNTQYF
TRBJ1-5	TRBV5-1	NA	CASSLDPDQPQHF
TRBJ1-1	TRBV6-5	NA	CASSYSRLGARAFF
TRBJ2-7	TRBV15	TRBD1	CATSGDRAAYEQYF
TRBJ2-5	TRBV7-2	TRBD2	CASSLFRPSGGKETQYF
TRBJ1-6	TRBV2	NA	CASSVVGVSNSPLHF
TRBJ2-4	TRBV2	NA	CASTTPWSGKNIQYF
TRBJ2-5	TRBV9	NA	CASSLSSRPETQYF
TRBJ1-5	TRBV28	NA	CASSPQPPGIQPQHF
TRBJ1-2	TRBV28	TRBD1	CASIVTQGGSGYTF
TRBJ1-1	TRBV28	NA	CASSLQASEAFF
TRBJ2-7	TRBV11-2	TRBD2	CASSRASGKAYEQYF
TRBJ2-7	TRBV27	TRBD2	CASSLSPSGSNYEQYF
TRBJ1-1	TRBV5-1	NA	CASKFGALGTEAFF
TRBJ2-2	TRBV7-2	TRBD2	CASSPGLAGAGELFF
TRBJ2-2	TRBV6-4	NA	CASSLVSGGGELFF
TRBJ1-1	TRBV28	NA	CASRLGEAEAFF
TRBJ2-3	TRBV6-1	TRBD2	CASSETLAGNTDTQYF
TRBJ2-1	TRBV7-3	NA	CASSLGGWDEQFF
TRBJ2-7	TRBV5-4	NA	CASSLRSEQYF
TRBJ2-1	TRBV2	TRBD1	CASSDRTVGYNEQFF
TRBJ1-1	TRBV27	NA	CASSPSGWTEAFF
TRBJ2-1	TRBV5-1	NA	CASSLGLGYNEQFF
TRBJ2-7	TRBV11-2	NA	CASSLEVSEQYF
TRBJ2-1	TRBV30	TRBD2	CAWAAGGGEQFF
TRBJ2-5	TRBV7-8	TRBD1	CASSLRDSASETQYF
TRBJ1-3	TRBV9	NA	CASSATVPGNTIYF
TRBJ2-5	TRBV10-1	TRBD1	CASSPGQRYQETQYF
TRBJ1-1	TRBV28	NA	CASSLSLAGDSGAFF
TRBJ2-1	TRBV5-1	TRBD2	CASSLALAGHNEQFF
TRBJ1-4	TRBV19	TRBD1	CASSLQGNFEKLFF
TRBJ2-2	TRBV25-1	NA	CASSELGRNTGELFF